Below are 27 T cell receptor beta chains sequenced from a single sample in a study of technical replicates of blood from a few donors. The method was immunoSEQ multiplex PCR; TCRdb's version includes in-frame clones alone and lacks a portion of them. The sample includes tens of thousands of clones, 90% to 95% of them seen just once. Material: T cells isolated from PBMCs. These receptors were taken from a human donor in good health.

The chain joins TRBV9 to TRBJ2-4, with 9 bases aligning to TRBD2. V trimming: 3 bases; J trimming: 1 base; junction bases outside the gene matches: 5. There are 16 residues in the CDR3. In germline, CDR1 is SGDLS, CDR2 YYNGEE. CDR3 loop: CASSGSAGGAKNIQYF. The CDR3 bases are TGTGCCAGCAGCGGGTCCGCGGGGGGGGCCAAAAACATTCAGTACTTC. The full variable domain, its missing parts supplied by reference TRBV9 and TRBJ2-4, is DSGVTQTPKHLITATGQRVTLRCSPRSGDLSVYWYQQSLDQGLQFLIQYYNGEERAKGNILERFSAQQFPDLHSELNLSSLELGDSALYFCASSGSAGGAKNIQYFGAGTRLSVL.

The chain joins TRBV6-5 to TRBJ1-2; D is possibly TRBD1 (5 bases). The CDR3 extends over 13 amino acids. Germline loops: CDR1 MNHEY, CDR2 SVGAGI. The V gene lost 3 bases and the J gene lost 4 bases, with 9 bases spanning the gap. The chain's CDR3 is CASSYRGLYGYTF. CDR3 in DNA: TGTGCCAGCAGTTATAGGGGACTCTATGGCTACACCTTC.

The gene calls are TRBV5-4 and TRBJ1-2; D not certain. The germline V gene has CDR1 SGHNT and CDR2 YYREEE (reference sequence). The length of the CDR3 is 11 residues. The V end was cut by 2 bases, the J end by 5 bases, with 4 bases between. CDR3 protein: CASSFGYGYTF. CDR3 nucleotides: TGTGCCAGCAGCTTCGGGTATGGCTACACCTTC.

CDR3 bases: TGTGCCAGCAGCACAGTATCCTACGAGCAGTACTTC. Protein: CASSTVSYEQYF. The rearrangement uses TRBV7-8 and TRBJ2-7; D is ambiguous. The germline gives CDR1 SGHVS, CDR2 FQNEAQ. The CDR3 runs to 12 residues. V lost 5 bases, J lost 1 base, and 6 bases lay in between.

V usage is TRBV5-4 and J usage is TRBJ1-1; 7 bases agree with TRBD1. The CDR3 is 15 residues long. The trim removed 4 bases at V and 4 bases at J, leaving 10 bases unmatched. Per germline, CDR1 SGHNT and CDR2 YYREEE (reference sequence). CDR3 coding DNA: TGTGCCAGCAGCCAGTTACAAGGGGGCGGCACTGAAGCTTTCTTT. Translating gives CASSQLQGGGTEAFF.

The chain uses TRBV15 and TRBJ2-1; 7 nucleotides line up with TRBD2. The CDR3 has 20 amino acids. Per germline, CDR1 LNHNV and CDR2 YYDKDF (reference sequence). Trimming took 6 bases from V and 0 from J; bases not matched to a gene: 20. CDR3: CATRDTSAQTIRRSYNEQFF. CDR3 in DNA: TGTGCCACCAGGGATACTAGCGCCCAAACTATAAGACGCTCCTACAATGAGCAGTTCTTC.

This chain uses TRBV5-1 with TRBJ2-2, with D perhaps TRBD1 (5 bases). The CDR3 sequence is 15 residues long. The ends were cut back, 1 base at V and 4 bases at J, with 11 bases in the middle. Per germline, CDR1 SGHRS and CDR2 YFSETQ. The CDR3 here is CASSLFWGSTGELFF. CDR3 nucleotides: TGCGCCAGCAGCTTGTTTTGGGGCAGCACCGGGGAGCTGTTTTTT. Full variable domain (rest looked up from reference TRBV5-1 and TRBJ2-2): KAGVTQTPRYLIKTRGQQVTLSCSPISGHRSVSWYQQTPGQGLQFLFEYFSETQRNKGNFPGRFSGRQFSNSRSEMNVSTLELGDSALYLCASSLFWGSTGELFFGEGSRLTVL.

The CDR3 region is CASSLRLRDGNTEAFF. The CDR3 coding sequence is TGTGCCAGCAGCTTACGATTGCGGGACGGGAACACTGAAGCTTTCTTT. This chain uses TRBV11-2 with TRBJ1-1; TRBD1 is a possible D gene (5 bases). CDR1 is SGHAT and CDR2 is FQNNGV in the germline V gene. V was clipped by 2 bases and J by 1 base, with 14 bases between them. The CDR3 contains 16 residues.

The chain carries TRBV10-3 and TRBJ2-3, with D possibly being TRBD2 (5 bases). The CDR3 sequence is 16 residues long. Germline CDR1 reads ENHRY; CDR2 reads SYGVKD. Deletions cut 3 bases from V and 5 bases from J, with 18 bases between. DNA for the CDR3: TGTGCCATCAGTGAAGGTCCGGGGTCGACCGTAGATACGCAGTATTTT. It is translated as CAISEGPGSTVDTQYF.

The J gene is TRBJ2-7, the V gene TRBV7-9; 7 bases match TRBD1. Germline CDR1 and CDR2: SEHNR and FQNEAQ (reference sequence). Germline trimming cut 6 bases from V and 2 bases from J; bases unmatched to any gene: 7. The CDR3 consists of 14 residues. The CDR3 DNA reads TGTGCCAGCAGACCCCGTGGACAGGCCTACGAGCAGTACTTC. This encodes CASRPRGQAYEQYF. The full variable domain, in which reference TRBV7-9 and TRBJ2-7 provide the parts outside the CDR3, is DTGVSQNPRHKITKRGQNVTFRCDPISEHNRLYWYRQTLGQGPEFLTYFQNEAQLEKSRLLSDRFSAERPKGSFSTLEIQRTEQGDSAMYLCASRPRGQAYEQYFGPGTRLTVT.

The chain's CDR3 is CASSQIYYEQYF. The CDR3 DNA sequence: TGTGCCAGCAGCCAGATCTACTACGAGCAGTACTTC. The chain couples TRBV14 to TRBJ2-7, with D unclear. The CDR3 has 12 residues. Germline values: CDR1 SGHDN, CDR2 FVKESK. The germline V and J ends were trimmed by 3 bases and 3 bases, with 6 bases remaining between them.

This chain links TRBV5-1 with TRBJ2-7, with D uncertain. Germline V CDR1 and CDR2: SGHRS, YFSETQ. V was shortened by 0 bases and J by 1 base, with 23 bases between the two germline ends. The length of the CDR3 is 19 residues. CDR3 in amino acids: CASSLGGPGQYTKSYEQYF. In DNA form, the CDR3 reads TGCGCCAGCAGCTTGGGTGGCCCGGGTCAATACACAAAATCCTACGAGCAGTACTTC.

This rearrangement joins TRBV28 to TRBJ2-6; 9 bases are a match to TRBD1. CDR1 and CDR2 from the germline V gene are MDHEN and SYDVKM. V gave up 6 bases and J gave up 3 bases; unmatched junction bases: 3. The CDR3 is 15 residues long. In DNA form, the CDR3 reads TGTGCCAGCAGGGGACAGGGTTTTGGGGCCAACGTCCTGACTTTC. Translating it yields CASRGQGFGANVLTF. The variable domain in full, with the rest retrieved from reference TRBV28 and TRBJ2-6, is DVKVTQSSRYLVKRTGEKVFLECVQDMDHENMFWYRQDPGLGLRLIYFSYDVKMKEKGDIPEGYSVSREKKERFSLILESASTNQTSMYLCASRGQGFGANVLTFGAGSRLTVL.

The CDR3 nucleotides read TGCGCCAGCAGCCTTTTAGCGGGAGGGTGGTACAATGAGCAGTTCTTC. It is translated as CASSLLAGGWYNEQFF. The chain couples TRBV5-1 to TRBJ2-1; 11 bases agree with TRBD2. Losses at the gene ends were 4 bases for V and 4 bases for J; bases not matched to a gene: 7. Looked up from germline, CDR1 is SGHRS and CDR2 is YFSETQ. The CDR3 length is 16 residues.

The chain uses TRBV18 and TRBJ1-2, with TRBD1 matching 10 bases. The V gene end was trimmed by 3 bases and the J gene end by 4 bases; junction bases not matched to a gene: 5. Per the germline V gene, CDR1 is KGHSH and CDR2 is LQKENI. This CDR3 spans 15 amino acids. The CDR3, as DNA: TGTGCCAGCTCACCGACAGGGGGCGCGAGCTATGGCTACACCTTC. Its translation: CASSPTGGASYGYTF.

The chain uses TRBV11-2 and TRBJ2-1; no firm D call. Germline V gene lookup returns CDR1 SGHAT and CDR2 FQNNGV. This CDR3 region has 18 residues. V gave up 1 base and J gave up 3 bases, with 19 bases separating them. CDR3 amino acids: CASSLGQVGLVGYNEQFF. In DNA form, the CDR3 reads TGTGCCAGCAGCTTAGGTCAGGTAGGTCTGGTAGGCTACAATGAGCAGTTCTTC.

The chain is built from TRBV9 and TRBJ2-3; perhaps TRBD1 as D (6 bases). V was shortened by 0 bases and J by 5 bases, with 13 bases between the two germline ends. CDR3 size: 15 residues. The V gene's germline CDR1 is SGDLS and CDR2 YYNGEE. In DNA form, the CDR3 reads TGTGCCAGCAGCGTAGTGGGAAGGGGGTTAGATACGCAGTATTTT. This translates into CASSVVGRGLDTQYF. The variable domain in full, completed from reference TRBV9 and TRBJ2-3, reads DSGVTQTPKHLITATGQRVTLRCSPRSGDLSVYWYQQSLDQGLQFLIQYYNGEERAKGNILERFSAQQFPDLHSELNLSSLELGDSALYFCASSVVGRGLDTQYFGPGTRLTVL.

The chain carries TRBV5-1 and TRBJ2-7; D is perhaps TRBD1 (6 bases). Germline lookup yields CDR1 SGHRS and CDR2 YFSETQ. CDR3 size: 15 residues. The V end lost 0 bases, the J end lost 3 bases, and 13 bases lay between the germline ends. The CDR3 loop is CASSLGGTQNYEQYF. As DNA, the CDR3 is TGCGCCAGCAGCTTGGGTGGGACACAGAACTACGAGCAGTACTTC.

The chain joins TRBV5-1 to TRBJ2-7, with 10 bases lining up with TRBD1. Germline loops: CDR1 SGHRS, CDR2 YFSETQ. The CDR3 is 13 residues long. The ends lost 3 bases at V and 6 bases at J; junction bases unmatched: 3. The CDR3 DNA reads as TGCGCCAGCAGCTGGGGGACAGGGGTCGAGCAGTACTTC. Its translation: CASSWGTGVEQYF.

J is TRBJ1-1 and V is TRBV6-6; D call uncertain. Germline values: CDR1 MNHNY, CDR2 SVGAGI (reference sequence). There are 13 residues in the CDR3. V lost 3 bases to trimming and J lost 3 bases, with 8 bases between them. For the CDR3, the DNA is TGTGCCAGCAGTTATAGCTTGGACACTGAAGCTTTCTTT. It yields the protein CASSYSLDTEAFF.

The rearrangement links TRBV28 to TRBJ1-5, with D uncertain. Germline CDR1 MDHEN, CDR2 SYDVKM. Trimming took 3 bases from V and 2 from J, leaving 11 bases between them. The CDR3 contains 15 residues. CDR3 DNA sequence: TGTGCCAGCAGTTTGAAGCTCTTCGGCAATCAGCCCCAGCATTTT. Translated: CASSLKLFGNQPQHF.

J is TRBJ1-1 and V is TRBV7-2, with D perhaps matching TRBD1 (5 bases). V lost 2 bases and J 6 bases, leaving 10 bases between the germline ends. Germline CDR1 reads SGHTA; CDR2 reads FQGNSA. The CDR3 spans 13 residues. The CDR3 bases are TGTGCCAGCAGCTTACGGAGGGGCTCTGAAGCTTTCTTT. It specifies CASSLRRGSEAFF.

The chain is built from TRBV7-9 and TRBJ1-2, with 10 bases aligning to TRBD1. Germline CDR1 is SEHNR and CDR2 is FQNEAQ (reference sequence). The CDR3 is 14 amino acids. The V and J ends lost 5 bases and 3 bases, in that order; junction bases with no gene match: 3. CDR3 sequence: CASSKGQGDYGYTF. The CDR3 region has the DNA TGTGCCAGCAGCAAAGGACAGGGGGACTATGGCTACACCTTC.

This clone was observed once. V gene TRBV7-9 combines with J gene TRBJ2-7; D may be TRBD2 (6 bases). Germline loops: CDR1 SEHNR, CDR2 FQNEAQ (reference sequence). This CDR3 spans 14 amino acids. V lost 4 bases, J lost 3 bases, and 13 bases lay in between. The CDR3 spells CASSSWDSVYEQYF. In nucleotides, the CDR3 is TGTGCCAGCAGCTCCTGGGACTCCGTCTACGAGCAGTACTTC.

The V call is TRBV5-4, the J call TRBJ1-2; TRBD1 agrees at 11 bases. CDR1 and CDR2 (germline): SGHNT, YYREEE (reference sequence). V lost 0 bases to trimming and J lost 7 bases; unmatched junction nucleotides: 2. The CDR3 is made up of 14 amino acids. The DNA of the CDR3 is TGTGCCAGCAGCTTGGCCGGGACAGGGGGTGGCTACACCTTC. Encoded protein: CASSLAGTGGGYTF.

The gene calls are TRBV7-9 and TRBJ2-7; 8 bases agree with TRBD1. This CDR3 region has 15 residues. Germline V gene sequence: CDR1 SEHNR, CDR2 FQNEAQ (reference sequence). V was pared by 5 bases and J by 3 bases, with 9 bases of the junction left unmatched. CDR3 sequence: CASSPQGAPLYEQYF. CDR3 nucleotide sequence: TGTGCCAGCAGCCCTCAGGGGGCACCCCTCTACGAGCAGTACTTC.

This clone occurred once. The J gene is TRBJ2-1, the V gene TRBV9, with TRBD2 identical over 9 bases. The CDR3 totals 16 residues. In germline, CDR1 is SGDLS, CDR2 YYNGEE. The trim removed 3 bases at V and 0 bases at J, leaving 4 bases unmatched. The CDR3, as DNA: TGTGCCAGCAGCGCCAGACTAGCGGCCTCCTACAATGAGCAGTTCTTC. Its protein is CASSARLAASYNEQFF. Together with reference TRBV9 and TRBJ2-1, the CDR3 gives the full variable domain: DSGVTQTPKHLITATGQRVTLRCSPRSGDLSVYWYQQSLDQGLQFLIQYYNGEERAKGNILERFSAQQFPDLHSELNLSSLELGDSALYFCASSARLAASYNEQFFGPGTRLTVL.